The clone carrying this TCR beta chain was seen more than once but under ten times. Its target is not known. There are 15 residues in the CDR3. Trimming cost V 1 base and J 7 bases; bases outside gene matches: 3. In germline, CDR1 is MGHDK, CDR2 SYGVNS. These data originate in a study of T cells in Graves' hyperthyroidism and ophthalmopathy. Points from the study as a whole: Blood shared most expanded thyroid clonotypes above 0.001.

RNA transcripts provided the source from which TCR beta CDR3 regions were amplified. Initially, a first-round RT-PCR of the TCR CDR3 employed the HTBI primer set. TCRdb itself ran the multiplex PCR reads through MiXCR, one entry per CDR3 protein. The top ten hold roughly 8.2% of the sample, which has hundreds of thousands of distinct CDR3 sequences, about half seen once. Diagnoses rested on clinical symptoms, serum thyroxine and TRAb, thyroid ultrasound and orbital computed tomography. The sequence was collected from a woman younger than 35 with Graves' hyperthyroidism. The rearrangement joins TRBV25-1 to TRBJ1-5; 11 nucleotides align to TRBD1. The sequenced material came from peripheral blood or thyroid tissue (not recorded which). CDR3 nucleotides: TGTGCCAGCAGTGAATCGGGACAGGGGGGGCAGCCCCAGCATTTT. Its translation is CASSESGQGGQPQHF.